This T cell receptor beta chain came from a study of T cells in Graves' hyperthyroidism and ophthalmopathy (dated by TCRdb to between 2017 and 2020). A note on the overall study: Peripheral blood samples were taken at initial diagnosis, before any treatment was given. For training and testing, the 100 or so patients in the discovery cohort were randomly divided in a 7:3 ratio. In about six Graves' hyperthyroidism patients, the study also compared T-cell repertoires from thyroid tissue with T-cell repertoires from blood. To identify distinguishing TCR V-J signatures, a discovery cohort of about 95 patients was used, comprising 40 to 45 with Graves' ophthalmopathy and around 57 with stable Graves' hyperthyroidism. The paper reports TCR Vbeta CDR3 sequencing of over 120 peripheral blood samples: approximately 41 ophthalmopathy, around 80 hyperthyroidism and some 17 progressor patients. Whether ophthalmopathy could be predicted prospectively was tested in an independent validation cohort made up of approximately 19 hyperthyroidism patients plus 17 patients who later progressed to ophthalmopathy. After blood sampling, hyperthyroidism patients were treated with methimazole at a starting dose of 30 mg daily, and ophthalmopathy patients were treated with high-dose intravenous methylprednisolone. The paper's findings and limits, for the study overall: Sample size was not statistically predetermined, and investigators were not blinded to group allocation. In validation, progression to ophthalmopathy was predicted by the model with roughly 69% sensitivity and nearly 75% specificity, a median of about 6 months before onset. A 13 V-J signature model separated ophthalmopathy from stable hyperthyroidism, with about 88% sensitivity and roughly 82% specificity in cross-validation and 80%/75% in testing. Most expanded thyroid clonotypes (frequency above 0.001) were also detected in blood, a finding suggesting that blood repertoires may reflect thyroid immune responses.

Stable Graves' hyperthyroidism was defined as no progression to ophthalmopathy during 18 months of follow-up. The hyperthyroidism patients were between 18 and 65 years old and newly diagnosed, with a disease duration of less than 2 months. Exclusion was applied to patients with uncontrolled infections, other autoimmune diseases, pregnancy or lactation. Diagnoses were established on the basis of clinical symptoms, serum thyroxine and TRAb, thyroid ultrasound, and orbital computed tomography. PBMCs were separated from roughly 9.3 ml of fresh peripheral blood using Ficoll-Paque density gradient centrifugation. Trizol reagent was used to extract total RNA, and RNA quality was then checked on an Agilent 2100 Bioanalyzer. A remark on this clonotype: This clone's antigen is unknown. One base away there is no much larger clone; base qualities are not given.

Amplification of TCR beta CDR3 regions was carried out from RNA transcripts. The TCR CDR3 was subjected to a first round of RT-PCR using the HTBI primer set and the Qiagen OneStep RT-PCR kit. Libraries were constructed in a second round of multiplex PCR, after which size selection and purification were performed. Libraries were sequenced paired-end with 100 bp reads on an Illumina HiSeq2000. For the original study's pipeline: Raw data were processed with SOAPnuke, discarding reads with adapters, uncalled bases, mean Phred below 15, or no exact constant-primer or identifier match. High-quality paired reads were merged using COPE v1.2.5, and each unique nucleotide sequence was defined as a clonotype. MiTCR v1.1 was used to align the clonotypes against IMGT TRBV, TRBD and TRBJ reference segments. Only V-J combinations with frequency above 0.0001, covering about 99% of repertoires, were analysed. The TCS score was defined as F50 (clonal expansion) divided by E x V (chaos), with BLOSUM62-based TCRdist calculated between CDR3 peptides within each V-J. Welch's t-statistics and random forest reduced roughly 540 V-J features to roughly 13, which were used in a naive Bayes classifier (R e1071). The Morisita-Horn index was used to measure how similar the thyroid and blood repertoires were. TCRdb trimmed the raw reads at Q25, called clones with MiXCR and kept productive beta chains. Each CDR3 protein gets just one entry, which takes the most common genes and DNA from the rows behind it. TCRdb, not the original authors, processed these V and J calls. Recorded for this sample are approximately 870,000 distinct CDR3 sequences; more than 30% of them occurred a single time. The ten largest clones add up to approximately 8.7% of the sample.

CDR1 and CDR2 were assigned from the germline V gene (reference sequence) as LNHDA and SQIVND. The CDR3 runs 13 residues from the cysteine to the phenylalanine. CDR3 DNA only is kept here, 39 bases in frame from base 1. Clipping removes 6 bases from V and 3 bases from J, with 3 as the unmatched junction base count. This TCR was sampled from a man aged 18 to 29 with Graves' hyperthyroidism. Sample: blood. The sequence joins TRBV19 to TRBJ1-1, with TRBD1 identical over 8 junction bases. The CDR3 has the sequence CASRTDRDTEAFF. The DNA sequence reads TGTGCCAGTAGGACGGACAGGGACACTGAAGCTTTCTTT.